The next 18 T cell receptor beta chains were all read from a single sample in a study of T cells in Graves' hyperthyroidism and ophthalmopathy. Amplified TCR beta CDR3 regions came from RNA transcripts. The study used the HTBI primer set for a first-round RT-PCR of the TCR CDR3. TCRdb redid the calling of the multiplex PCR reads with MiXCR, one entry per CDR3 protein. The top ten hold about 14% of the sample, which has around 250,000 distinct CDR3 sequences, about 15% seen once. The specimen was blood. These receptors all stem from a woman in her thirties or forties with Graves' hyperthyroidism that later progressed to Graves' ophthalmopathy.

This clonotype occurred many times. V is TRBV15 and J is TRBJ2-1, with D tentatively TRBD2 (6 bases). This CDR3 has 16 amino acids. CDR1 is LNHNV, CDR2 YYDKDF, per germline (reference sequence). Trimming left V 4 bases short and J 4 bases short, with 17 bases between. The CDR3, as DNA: TGTGCCACCAGCAAAAGTAGGGCGGGAACGTACAATGAGCAGTTCTTC. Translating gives CATSKSRAGTYNEQFF.

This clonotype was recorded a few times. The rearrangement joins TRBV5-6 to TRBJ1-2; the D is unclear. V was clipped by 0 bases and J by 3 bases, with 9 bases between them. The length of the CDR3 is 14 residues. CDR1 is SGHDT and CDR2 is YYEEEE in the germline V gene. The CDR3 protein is CASSLGQNYYGYTF. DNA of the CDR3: TGTGCCAGCAGCTTGGGGCAGAATTACTATGGCTACACCTTC.

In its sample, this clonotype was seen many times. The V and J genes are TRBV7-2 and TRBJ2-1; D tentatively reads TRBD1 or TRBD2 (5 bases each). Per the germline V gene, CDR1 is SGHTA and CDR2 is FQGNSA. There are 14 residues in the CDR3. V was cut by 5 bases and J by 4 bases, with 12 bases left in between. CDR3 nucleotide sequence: TGTGCCAGCAGCCTCGGGACGGTATACAATGAGCAGTTCTTC. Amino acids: CASSLGTVYNEQFF.

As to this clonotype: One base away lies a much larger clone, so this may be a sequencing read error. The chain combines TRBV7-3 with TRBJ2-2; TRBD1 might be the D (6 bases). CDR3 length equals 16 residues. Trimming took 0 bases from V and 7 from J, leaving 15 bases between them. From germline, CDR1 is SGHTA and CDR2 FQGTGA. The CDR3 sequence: CASSLTRGGRSGELFF. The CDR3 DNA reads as TGTGCCAGCAGCTTAACGAGAGGGGGACGGAGCGGGGAGCTGTTTTTT.

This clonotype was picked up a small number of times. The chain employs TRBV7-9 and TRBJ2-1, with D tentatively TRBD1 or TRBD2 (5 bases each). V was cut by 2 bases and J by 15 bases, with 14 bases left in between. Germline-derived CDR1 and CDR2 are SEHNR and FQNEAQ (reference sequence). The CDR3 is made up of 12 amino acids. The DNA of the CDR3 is TGTGCCAGCAGCTTACAGGGACGGTCTTGGTTCTTC. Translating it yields CASSLQGRSWFF.

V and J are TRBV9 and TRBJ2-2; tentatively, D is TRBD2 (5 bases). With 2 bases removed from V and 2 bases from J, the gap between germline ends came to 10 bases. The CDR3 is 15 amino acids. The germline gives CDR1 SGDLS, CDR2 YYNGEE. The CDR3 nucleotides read TGTGCCAGCAGCGTCGGGATCCTAAACACCGGGGAGCTGTTTTTT. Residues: CASSVGILNTGELFF.

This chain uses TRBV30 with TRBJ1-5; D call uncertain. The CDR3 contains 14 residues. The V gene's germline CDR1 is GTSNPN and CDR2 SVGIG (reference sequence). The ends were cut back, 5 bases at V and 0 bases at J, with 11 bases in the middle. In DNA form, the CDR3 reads TGTGCCTGGGCCCGCGGAAATAGCAATCAGCCCCAGCATTTT. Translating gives CAWARGNSNQPQHF. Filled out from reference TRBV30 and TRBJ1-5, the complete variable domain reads SQTIHQWPATLVQPVGSPLSLECTVEGTSNPNLYWYRQAAGRGLQLLFYSVGIGQISSEVPQNLSASRPQDRQFILSSKKLLLSDSGFYLCAWARGNSNQPQHFGDGTRLSIL.

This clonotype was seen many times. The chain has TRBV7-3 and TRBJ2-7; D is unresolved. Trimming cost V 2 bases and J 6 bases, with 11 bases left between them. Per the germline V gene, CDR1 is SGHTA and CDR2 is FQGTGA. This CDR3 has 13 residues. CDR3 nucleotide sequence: TGTGCCAGCAGCTTAGGCGGTTTGTCCGAGCAGTACTTC. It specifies CASSLGGLSEQYF.

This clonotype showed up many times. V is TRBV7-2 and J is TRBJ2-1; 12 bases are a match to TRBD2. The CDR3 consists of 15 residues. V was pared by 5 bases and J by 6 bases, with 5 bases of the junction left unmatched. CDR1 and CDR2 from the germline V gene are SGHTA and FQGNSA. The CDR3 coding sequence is TGTGCCAGCAGCCTAACTAGCGGGAGGACCAATGAGCAGTTCTTC. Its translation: CASSLTSGRTNEQFF.

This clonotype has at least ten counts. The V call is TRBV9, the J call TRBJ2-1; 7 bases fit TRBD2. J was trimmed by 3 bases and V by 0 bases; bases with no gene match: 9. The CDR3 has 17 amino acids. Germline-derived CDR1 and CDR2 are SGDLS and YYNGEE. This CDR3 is CASSVDFREGGYNEQFF. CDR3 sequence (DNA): TGTGCCAGCAGCGTAGATTTCAGGGAGGGTGGCTACAATGAGCAGTTCTTC.

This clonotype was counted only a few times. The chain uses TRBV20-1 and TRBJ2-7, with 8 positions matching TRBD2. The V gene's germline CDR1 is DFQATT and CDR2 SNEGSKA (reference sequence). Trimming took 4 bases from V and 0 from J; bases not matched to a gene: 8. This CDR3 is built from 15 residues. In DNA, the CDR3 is TGCAGTGCTACCGGGGGGAGCGGGAGCTCCTACGAGCAGTACTTC. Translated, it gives CSATGGSGSSYEQYF.

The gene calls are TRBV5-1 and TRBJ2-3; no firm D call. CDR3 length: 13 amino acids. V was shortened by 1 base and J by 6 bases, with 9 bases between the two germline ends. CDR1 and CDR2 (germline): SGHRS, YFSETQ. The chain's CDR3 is CASSLSPPDTQYF. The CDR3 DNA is TGCGCCAGCAGCTTGTCCCCCCCGGATACGCAGTATTTT.

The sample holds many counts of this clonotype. In DNA form, the CDR3 reads TGTGCCAGCTCACCATTTAACCCAGGGCAGAACTATGGCTACACCTTC. Translation: CASSPFNPGQNYGYTF. The chain links TRBV18 to TRBJ1-2; TRBD1 might be the D (5 bases). This CDR3 comprises 16 residues. The ends were cut back, 2 bases at V and 2 bases at J, with 15 bases in the middle. Germline V gives CDR1 KGHSH, CDR2 LQKENI.

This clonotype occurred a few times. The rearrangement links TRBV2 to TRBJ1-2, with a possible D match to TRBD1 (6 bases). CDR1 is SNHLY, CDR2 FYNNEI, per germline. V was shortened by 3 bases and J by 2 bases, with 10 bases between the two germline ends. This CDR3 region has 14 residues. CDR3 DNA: TGTGCCAGCAGTGAGGACAGCGGAAACTATGGCTACACCTTC. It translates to CASSEDSGNYGYTF.

In DNA form, the CDR3 reads TGTGCCAGTAGTATGGGGGCTAGCGGGAGATCAATCACCGGGGAGCTGTTTTTT. Translated: CASSMGASGRSITGELFF. This chain links TRBV19 with TRBJ2-2; 10 bases align to TRBD2. The ends lost 3 bases at V and 4 bases at J; junction bases unmatched: 11. The CDR3 spans 18 residues. Germline CDR1 and CDR2: LNHDA and SQIVND (reference sequence).

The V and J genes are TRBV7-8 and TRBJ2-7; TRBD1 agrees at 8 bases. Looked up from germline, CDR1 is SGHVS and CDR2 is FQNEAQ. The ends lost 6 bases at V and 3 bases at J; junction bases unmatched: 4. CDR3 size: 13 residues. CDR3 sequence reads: CASSYRGYYEQYF. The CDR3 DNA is TGTGCCAGCAGTTACAGGGGGTACTACGAGCAGTACTTC. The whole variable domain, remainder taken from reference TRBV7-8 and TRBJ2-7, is GAGVSQSPRYKVAKRGQDVALRCDPISGHVSLFWYQQALGQGPEFLTYFQNEAQLDKSGLPSDRFFAERPEGSVSTLKIQRTQQEDSAVYLCASSYRGYYEQYFGPGTRLTVT.

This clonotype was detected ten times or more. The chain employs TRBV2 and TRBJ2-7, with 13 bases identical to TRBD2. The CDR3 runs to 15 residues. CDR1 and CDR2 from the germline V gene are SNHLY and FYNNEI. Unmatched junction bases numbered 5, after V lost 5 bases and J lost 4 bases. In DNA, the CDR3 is TGTGCCAGCAGTACTAGCGGGAGGGCGGCGTACGAGCAGTACTTC. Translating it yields CASSTSGRAAYEQYF.

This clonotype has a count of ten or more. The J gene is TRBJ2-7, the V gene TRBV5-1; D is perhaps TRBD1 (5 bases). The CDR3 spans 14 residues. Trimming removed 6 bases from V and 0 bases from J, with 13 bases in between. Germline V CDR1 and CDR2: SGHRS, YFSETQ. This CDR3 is CASTRDSTSYEQYF. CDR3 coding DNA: TGCGCCAGCACCCGAGACAGTACCTCCTACGAGCAGTACTTC. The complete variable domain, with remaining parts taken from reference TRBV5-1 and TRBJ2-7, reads KAGVTQTPRYLIKTRGQQVTLSCSPISGHRSVSWYQQTPGQGLQFLFEYFSETQRNKGNFPGRFSGRQFSNSRSEMNVSTLELGDSALYLCASTRDSTSYEQYFGPGTRLTVT.